The clone carrying this T cell receptor (beta chain) was seen a handful of times. No antigen is known for it. The data stem from a study of human T cells and chemical hapten exposure. Trimming cost V 3 bases and J 6 bases; bases outside gene matches: 11. Germline CDR1 MDHEN, CDR2 SYDVKM. This CDR3 comprises 16 residues. General study findings and limits: Among TCRs, those above 1 in 1000 frequency were unaffected by DPC sensitization. Expanded TCRs clustered into significantly more large CDR3 similarity groups than controls, the analysis revealed.

Noted time point: pre-sensitization, week 0. Treatment meaning: therapeutic diphenylcyclopropenone sensitization with weekly scalp DPC. In the study's own analysis: Per-sample TCR counts ranged from about 20,000 to 700,000, median roughly 96,000. Via MiXCR, TCRdb re-called the RACE reads, giving one row per CDR3 protein. What appears here as the V and J calls and clone size reflects TCRdb's work, not the paper's. This sample carries fewer than 200,000 distinct CDR3 sequences, around 30% of them seen once, and the ten largest clones take less than 3.5%. This TCR was recovered from a woman aged 25 to 45 with alopecia areata. Some clones in this sample may be carry-over from other donors' samples. The material sequenced was whole blood, taken in connection with sensitization to the hapten diphenylcyclopropenone (DPC). The rearrangement uses TRBV28 and TRBJ1-5; 7 bases line up with TRBD1. As DNA, the CDR3 is TGTGCCAGCAGTTTTGGCCGGGACAGAGCTTTTCAGCCCCAGCATTTT. Translation: CASSFGRDRAFQPQHF.